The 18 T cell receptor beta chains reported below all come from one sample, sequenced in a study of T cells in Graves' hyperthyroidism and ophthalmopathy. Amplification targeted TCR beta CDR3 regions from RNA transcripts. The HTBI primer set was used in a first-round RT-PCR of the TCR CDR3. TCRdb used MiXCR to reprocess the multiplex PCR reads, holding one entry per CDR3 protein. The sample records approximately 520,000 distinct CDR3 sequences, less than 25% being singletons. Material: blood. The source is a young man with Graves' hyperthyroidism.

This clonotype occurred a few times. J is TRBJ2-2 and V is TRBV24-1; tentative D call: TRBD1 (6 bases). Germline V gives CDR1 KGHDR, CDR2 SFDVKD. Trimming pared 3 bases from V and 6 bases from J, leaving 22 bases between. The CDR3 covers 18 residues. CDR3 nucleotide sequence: TGTGCCACCAGTGATCCAAACCTCCCACAGGGCATTCCCGGGGAGCTGTTTTTT. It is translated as CATSDPNLPQGIPGELFF.

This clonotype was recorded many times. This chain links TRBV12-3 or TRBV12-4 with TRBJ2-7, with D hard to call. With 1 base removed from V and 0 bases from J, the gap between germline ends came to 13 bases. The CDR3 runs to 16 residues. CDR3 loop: CASSLGTEPSSYEQYF. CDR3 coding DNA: TGTGCCAGCAGTTTAGGTACAGAACCAAGCTCCTACGAGCAGTACTTC.

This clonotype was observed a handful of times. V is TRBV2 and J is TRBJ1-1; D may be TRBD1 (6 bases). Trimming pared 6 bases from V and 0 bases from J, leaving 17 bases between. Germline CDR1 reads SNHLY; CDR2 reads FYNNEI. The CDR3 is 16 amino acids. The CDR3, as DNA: TGTGCCAGCAGGAACCGACCGGGACACCTGAACACTGAAGCTTTCTTT. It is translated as CASRNRPGHLNTEAFF.

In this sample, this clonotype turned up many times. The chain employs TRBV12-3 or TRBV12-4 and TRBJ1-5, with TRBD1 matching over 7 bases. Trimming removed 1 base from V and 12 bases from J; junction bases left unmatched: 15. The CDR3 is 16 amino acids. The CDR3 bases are TGTGCCAGCAGTTTAGGCGACAGGGAGGCGAGTATCGGCCAGCATTTT. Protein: CASSLGDREASIGQHF.

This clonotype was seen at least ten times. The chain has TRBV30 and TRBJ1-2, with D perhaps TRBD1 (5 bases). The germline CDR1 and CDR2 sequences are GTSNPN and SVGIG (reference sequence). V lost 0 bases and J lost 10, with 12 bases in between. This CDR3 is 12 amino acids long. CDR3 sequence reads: CAWSVAREDYTF. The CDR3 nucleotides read TGTGCCTGGAGTGTCGCCAGGGAGGACTACACCTTC. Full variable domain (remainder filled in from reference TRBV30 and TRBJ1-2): SQTIHQWPATLVQPVGSPLSLECTVEGTSNPNLYWYRQAAGRGLQLLFYSVGIGQISSEVPQNLSASRPQDRQFILSSKKLLLSDSGFYLCAWSVAREDYTFGSGTRLTVV.

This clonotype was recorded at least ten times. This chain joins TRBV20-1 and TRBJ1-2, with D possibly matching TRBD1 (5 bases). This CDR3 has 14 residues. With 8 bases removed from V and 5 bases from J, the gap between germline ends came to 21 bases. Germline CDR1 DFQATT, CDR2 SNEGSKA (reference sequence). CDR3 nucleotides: TGCAGTTATCACGACACCGGGACGGTTTATGGCTACACCTTC. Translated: CSYHDTGTVYGYTF.

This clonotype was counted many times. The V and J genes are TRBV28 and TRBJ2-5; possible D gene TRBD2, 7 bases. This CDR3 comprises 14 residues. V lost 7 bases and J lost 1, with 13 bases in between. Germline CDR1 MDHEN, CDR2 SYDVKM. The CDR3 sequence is CASKVGGLQETQYF. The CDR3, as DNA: TGTGCCAGCAAAGTGGGGGGGCTCCAAGAGACCCAGTACTTC.

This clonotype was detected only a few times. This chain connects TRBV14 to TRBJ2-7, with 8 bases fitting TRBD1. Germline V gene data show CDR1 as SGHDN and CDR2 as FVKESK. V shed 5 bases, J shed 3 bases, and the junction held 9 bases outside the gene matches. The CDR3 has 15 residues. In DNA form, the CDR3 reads TGTGCCAGCAGCGACAGACAGGGGAAAGTCTACGAGCAGTACTTC. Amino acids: CASSDRQGKVYEQYF.

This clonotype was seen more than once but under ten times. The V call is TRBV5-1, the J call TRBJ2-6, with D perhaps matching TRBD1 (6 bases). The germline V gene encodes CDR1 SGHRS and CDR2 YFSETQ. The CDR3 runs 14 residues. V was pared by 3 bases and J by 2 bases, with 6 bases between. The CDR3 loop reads CASSWDTGANVLTF. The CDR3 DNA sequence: TGCGCCAGCAGCTGGGACACTGGGGCCAACGTCCTGACTTTC.

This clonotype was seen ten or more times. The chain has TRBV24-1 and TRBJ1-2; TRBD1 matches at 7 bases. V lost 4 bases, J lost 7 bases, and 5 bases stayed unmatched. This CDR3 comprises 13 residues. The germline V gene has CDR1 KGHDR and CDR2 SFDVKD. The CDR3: CATSDRDRLGYTF. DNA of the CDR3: TGTGCCACCAGTGACCGGGACAGACTTGGCTACACCTTC.

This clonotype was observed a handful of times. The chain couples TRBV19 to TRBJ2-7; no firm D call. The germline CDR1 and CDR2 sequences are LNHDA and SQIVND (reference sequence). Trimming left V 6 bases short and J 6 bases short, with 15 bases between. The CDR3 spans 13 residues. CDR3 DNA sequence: TGTGCCAGTAGCCCGGACGGGCCTAGCGAGCAGTACTTC. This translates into CASSPDGPSEQYF.

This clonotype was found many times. CDR3 loop: CASSRTLQGAPSNYYGYTF. The CDR3, as DNA: TGTGCCAGCAGCCGTACGCTACAGGGAGCGCCATCGAACTACTATGGCTACACCTTC. The rearrangement links TRBV11-1 to TRBJ1-2; D is perhaps TRBD1 (6 bases). CDR3 length: 19 residues. Germline V gene data show CDR1 as SGHAT and CDR2 as FQDESV (reference sequence). Between the trimmed V and J ends, which lost 5 bases and 3 bases, there was a span of 28 bases.

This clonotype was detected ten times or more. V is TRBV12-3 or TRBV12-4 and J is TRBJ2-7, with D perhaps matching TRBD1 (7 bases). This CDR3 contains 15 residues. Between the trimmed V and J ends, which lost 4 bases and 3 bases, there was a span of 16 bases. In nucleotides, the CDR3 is TGTGCCAGCAGTTCGCGGGACAGATCTTACTACGAGCAGTACTTC. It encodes CASSSRDRSYYEQYF.

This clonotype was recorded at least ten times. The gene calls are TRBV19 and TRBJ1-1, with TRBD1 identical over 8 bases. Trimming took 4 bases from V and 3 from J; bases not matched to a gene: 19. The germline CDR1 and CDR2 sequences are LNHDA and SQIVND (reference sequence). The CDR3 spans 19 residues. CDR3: CASSTRTGWTWGPDTEAFF. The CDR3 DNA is TGTGCCAGTAGTACCAGGACAGGGTGGACTTGGGGCCCTGACACTGAAGCTTTCTTT.

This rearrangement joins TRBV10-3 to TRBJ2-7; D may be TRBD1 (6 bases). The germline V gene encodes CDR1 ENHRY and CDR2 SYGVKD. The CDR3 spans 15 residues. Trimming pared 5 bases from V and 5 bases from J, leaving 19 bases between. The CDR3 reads CAISKTDSKADEQYF. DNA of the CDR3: TGTGCCATCAGTAAAACGGACAGTAAGGCCGACGAGCAGTACTTC.

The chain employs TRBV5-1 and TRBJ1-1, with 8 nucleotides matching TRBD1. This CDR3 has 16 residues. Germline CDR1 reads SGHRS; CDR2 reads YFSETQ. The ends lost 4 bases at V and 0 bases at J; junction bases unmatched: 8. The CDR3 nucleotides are TGCGCCAGCAGCCCGGGGACAGGATCAATGAACACTGAAGCTTTCTTT. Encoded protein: CASSPGTGSMNTEAFF.

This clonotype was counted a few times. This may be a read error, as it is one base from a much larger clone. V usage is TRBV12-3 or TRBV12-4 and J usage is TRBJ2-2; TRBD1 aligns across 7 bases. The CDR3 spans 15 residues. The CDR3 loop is CASSFRTGFMGELLF. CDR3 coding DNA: TGTGCCAGCAGTTTCCGGACAGGCTTTATGGGGGAGCTGTTGTTT.

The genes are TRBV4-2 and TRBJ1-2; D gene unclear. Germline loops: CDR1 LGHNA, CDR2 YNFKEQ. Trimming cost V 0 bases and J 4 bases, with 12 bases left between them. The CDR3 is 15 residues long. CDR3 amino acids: CASSQDFTSRYGYTF. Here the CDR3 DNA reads TGTGCCAGCAGCCAAGATTTTACGAGCCGCTATGGCTACACCTTC.